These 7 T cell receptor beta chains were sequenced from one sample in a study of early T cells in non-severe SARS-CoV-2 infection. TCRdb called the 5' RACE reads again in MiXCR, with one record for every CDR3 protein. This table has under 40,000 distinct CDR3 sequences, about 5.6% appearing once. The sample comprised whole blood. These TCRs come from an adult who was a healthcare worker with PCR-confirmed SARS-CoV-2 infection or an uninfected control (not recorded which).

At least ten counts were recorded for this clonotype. The CDR3 sequence is CASTPTGPNEQFF. The CDR3 nucleotides are TGTGCCAGCACCCCGACTGGCCCCAATGAGCAGTTCTTC. The chain is built from TRBV7-2 and TRBJ2-1; D not certain. The CDR3 is 13 amino acids. Trimming shortened V by 7 bases and J by 6 bases, and 13 bases separated the two germline ends. The germline CDR1 and CDR2 sequences are SGHTA and FQGNSA.

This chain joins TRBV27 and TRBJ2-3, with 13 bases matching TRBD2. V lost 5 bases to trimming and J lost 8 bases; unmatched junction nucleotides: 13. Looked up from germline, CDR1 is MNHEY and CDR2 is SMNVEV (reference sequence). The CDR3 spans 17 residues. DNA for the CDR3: TGTGCCAGCAGTCTAGGGACTAGCGGGGTACCAACGGGTACGCAGTATTTT. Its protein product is CASSLGTSGVPTGTQYF.

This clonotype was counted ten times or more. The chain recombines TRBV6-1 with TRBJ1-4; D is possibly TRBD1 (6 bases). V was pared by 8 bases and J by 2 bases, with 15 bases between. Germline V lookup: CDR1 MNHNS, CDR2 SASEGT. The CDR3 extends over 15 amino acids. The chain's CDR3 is CASLLRGGTNEKLFF. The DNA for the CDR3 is TGTGCCAGCCTCCTCCGAGGGGGGACTAATGAAAAACTGTTTTTT.

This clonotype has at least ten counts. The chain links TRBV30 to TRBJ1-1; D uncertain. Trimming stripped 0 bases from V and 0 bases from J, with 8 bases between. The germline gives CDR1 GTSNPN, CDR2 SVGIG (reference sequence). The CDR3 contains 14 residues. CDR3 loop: CAWSVRGMNTEAFF. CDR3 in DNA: TGTGCCTGGAGTGTCAGAGGGATGAACACTGAAGCTTTCTTT.

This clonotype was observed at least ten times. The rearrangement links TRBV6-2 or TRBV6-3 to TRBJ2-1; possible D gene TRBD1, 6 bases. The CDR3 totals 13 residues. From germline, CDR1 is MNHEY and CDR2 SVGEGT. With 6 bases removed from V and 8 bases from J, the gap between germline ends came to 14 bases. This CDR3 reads CASRRTGFDEQFF. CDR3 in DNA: TGTGCCAGCAGGAGAACAGGGTTCGATGAGCAGTTCTTC.

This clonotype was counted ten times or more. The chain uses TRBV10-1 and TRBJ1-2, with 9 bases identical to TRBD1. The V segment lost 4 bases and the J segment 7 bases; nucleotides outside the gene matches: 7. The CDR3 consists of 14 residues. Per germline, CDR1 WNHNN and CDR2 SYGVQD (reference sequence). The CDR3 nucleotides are TGCGCCAGCAGTGGCCGGGACAGGGAAGGTGGCTACACCTTC. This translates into CASSGRDREGGYTF.

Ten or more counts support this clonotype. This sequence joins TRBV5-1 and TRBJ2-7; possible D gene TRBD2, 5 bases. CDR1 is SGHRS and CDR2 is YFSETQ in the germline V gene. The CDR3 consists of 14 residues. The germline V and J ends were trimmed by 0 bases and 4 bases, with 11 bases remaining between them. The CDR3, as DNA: TGCGCCAGCAGCTTGGAGGGAGTTGAGTACGAGCAGTACTTC. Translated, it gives CASSLEGVEYEQYF.